Described below is a single T cell receptor beta chain sequence and its context. The sample belongs to a study of shared clonotypes between healthy human individuals. The assay was immunoSEQ multiplex PCR, and TCRdb's table has in-frame clones only and misses some. This sample yields hundreds of thousands of clones, of which 73% are seen a single time; more than 1.5% belongs to the top ten. This CDR3 contains 15 residues. CDR1 is SGHRS, CDR2 YFSETQ, per germline. Unmatched junction bases numbered 5, after V lost 4 bases and J lost 3 bases. This chain joins TRBV5-1 and TRBJ1-4; 8 positions agree with TRBD1. The sequencing sample was made of memory CD4+ T cells sorted from blood. Subset specified: CD45RA-negative fraction. The TCR was taken from a woman aged 25 to 39 in good health. The CDR3 reads CASSNDRGSNEKLFF. The CDR3 region has the DNA TGCGCCAGCAGCAATGACAGGGGATCTAATGAAAAACTGTTTTTT.